The rows below give T cell receptor beta chains drawn from one sample of a study of metastatic and nonmetastatic thyroid tumors. From the PCR reads, TCRdb re-called clones with MiXCR. The data show tens of thousands of clones, about a sixth seen once. Input material: tumor tissue. The source of these receptors is a female donor with papillary thyroid cancer or a benign thyroid nodule (not recorded which). Some clones in this sample may be carry-over from other donors' samples. Both conserved end residues are part of each CDR3. The order of the fields is CDR3 protein, J gene, V gene.

CDR3 protein: CTSSPPGNYGYTF; J gene: TRBJ1-2; V gene: TRBV12-3/TRBV12-4
CDR3 protein: CASSLDPTGDYGYTF; J gene: TRBJ1-2; V gene: TRBV7-2
CDR3 protein: CASSTGTGGEKLFF; J gene: TRBJ1-4; V gene: TRBV2
CDR3 protein: CASSLGPQSTEAFF; J gene: TRBJ1-1; V gene: TRBV5-6
CDR3 protein: CASSSGLAGHNEQFF; J gene: TRBJ2-1; V gene: TRBV13
CDR3 protein: CASTSLEGNYGYTF; J gene: TRBJ1-2; V gene: TRBV6-1
CDR3 protein: CASSLSPRQVRHF; J gene: TRBJ1-6; V gene: TRBV12-3/TRBV12-4
CDR3 protein: CASSFYRGSGDGRAYGYTF; J gene: TRBJ1-2; V gene: TRBV28
CDR3 protein: CSARGFRREVETQYF; J gene: TRBJ2-5; V gene: TRBV20-1
CDR3 protein: CASSLKGTNYGYTF; J gene: TRBJ1-2; V gene: TRBV5-4
CDR3 protein: CASRTGATSYEQYF; J gene: TRBJ2-7; V gene: TRBV6-1
CDR3 protein: CASSPGTQRGTIYF; J gene: TRBJ1-3; V gene: TRBV5-4
CDR3 protein: CIPAMGPSDTQYF; J gene: TRBJ2-3; V gene: TRBV20-1
CDR3 protein: CASRPGTGGVGEQFF; J gene: TRBJ2-1; V gene: TRBV6-1
CDR3 protein: CASSFLYPNEQFF; J gene: TRBJ2-1; V gene: TRBV27
CDR3 protein: CASSLGTIRQETQYF; J gene: TRBJ2-5; V gene: TRBV11-2
CDR3 protein: CASSFRGPDTEAFF; J gene: TRBJ1-1; V gene: TRBV5-1
CDR3 protein: CASSFGQRSNQPQHF; J gene: TRBJ1-5; V gene: TRBV6-1
CDR3 protein: CASAERGRWYQETQYF; J gene: TRBJ2-5; V gene: TRBV6-1
CDR3 protein: CASSLKAGGIGELFF; J gene: TRBJ2-2; V gene: TRBV5-1
CDR3 protein: CASSSRWGYSYEQYF; J gene: TRBJ2-7; V gene: TRBV7-2
CDR3 protein: CASSPYSQGLNTEAFF; J gene: TRBJ1-1; V gene: TRBV3-1
CDR3 protein: CASSPQAPAGTEAFF; J gene: TRBJ1-1; V gene: TRBV4-1
CDR3 protein: CAWSSGTPNTEAFF; J gene: TRBJ1-1; V gene: TRBV30
CDR3 protein: CATGGQGQKTQYF; J gene: TRBJ2-5; V gene: TRBV24-1
CDR3 protein: CASSPLRDTQYF; J gene: TRBJ2-3; V gene: TRBV18
CDR3 protein: CASSPDFNYGYTF; J gene: TRBJ1-2; V gene: TRBV18
CDR3 protein: CVSSLDGQGNSPLHF; J gene: TRBJ1-6; V gene: TRBV9
CDR3 protein: CASSLSGRGGGETQYF; J gene: TRBJ2-5; V gene: TRBV7-3
CDR3 protein: CASSLSPGLHNEQFF; J gene: TRBJ2-1; V gene: TRBV27
CDR3 protein: CASSRQKDTEAFF; J gene: TRBJ1-1; V gene: TRBV6-1
CDR3 protein: CASSLGQGANQPQHF; J gene: TRBJ1-5; V gene: TRBV7-9
CDR3 protein: CSANYLAGIKNIQYF; J gene: TRBJ2-4; V gene: TRBV20-1
CDR3 protein: CASSWDTYTEAFF; J gene: TRBJ1-1; V gene: TRBV5-5
CDR3 protein: CASTKRYRDNTEAFF; J gene: TRBJ1-1; V gene: TRBV12-3/TRBV12-4
CDR3 protein: CASSIRRGAQGYTF; J gene: TRBJ1-2; V gene: TRBV19
CDR3 protein: CASSAQGSGNTIYF; J gene: TRBJ1-3; V gene: TRBV3-1
CDR3 protein: CAISREYRDRASFGTDTQYF; J gene: TRBJ2-3; V gene: TRBV10-3
CDR3 protein: CASSLRFYEQYF; J gene: TRBJ2-7; V gene: TRBV12-3/TRBV12-4
CDR3 protein: CASSLSGQGDAYNSPLHF; J gene: TRBJ1-6; V gene: TRBV5-1
CDR3 protein: CASSSGQGFRNIQYF; J gene: TRBJ2-4; V gene: TRBV7-9
CDR3 protein: CATSRDKLRQGDGYTF; J gene: TRBJ1-2; V gene: TRBV15
CDR3 protein: CACSVNPTLGNTIYF; J gene: TRBJ1-3; V gene: TRBV30
CDR3 protein: CASRDRGRSGANVLTF; J gene: TRBJ2-6; V gene: TRBV19
CDR3 protein: CASSSGRKGSSYNEQFF; J gene: TRBJ2-1; V gene: TRBV5-1
CDR3 protein: CASSQDPGDNEQFF; J gene: TRBJ2-1; V gene: TRBV4-2